The 11 T cell receptor beta chains listed next were all sequenced from one sample in a study of T cells after yellow fever vaccination. TCRdb analysed the 5' RACE reads with MiXCR anew, one entry per CDR3 protein. The sample contains some 670,000 distinct CDR3 sequences, approximately 13% of which appear only once. The material was PBMCs, obtained on the day of the yellow fever booster vaccination. The receptors were sampled from a man in his thirties or forties who received the YFV17D yellow fever vaccine.

This clonotype was seen at least ten times. The V call is TRBV20-1, the J call TRBJ2-1, with no clear D. This CDR3 is built from 14 residues. Germline assignment: CDR1 DFQATT and CDR2 SNEGSKA (reference sequence). Between the trimmed V and J ends, which lost 0 bases and 4 bases, there was a span of 10 bases. CDR3 sequence reads: CSAREIGKYNEQFF. DNA for the CDR3: TGCAGTGCTAGAGAAATAGGAAAGTACAATGAGCAGTTCTTC.

The CDR3 nucleotides read TGCGCCAGCAGCTTAATTTTTAGGGCTAGCGGGACCAGACGAACGAACACCGGGGAGCTGTTTTTT. Translating it yields CASSLIFRASGTRRTNTGELFF. The chain couples TRBV5-1 to TRBJ2-2, with 9 bases fitting TRBD2. CDR1 is SGHRS, CDR2 YFSETQ, per germline. The CDR3 is 22 amino acids. Trimming at V came to 2 bases and at J to 0 bases, leaving 20 bases not matched to a gene.

On this clonotype itself: The junction and the germline gene differ at one end; a read error may be behind it. The rearrangement links TRBV7-2 to TRBJ1-2; D possibly corresponds to TRBD1 (5 bases). CDR1 SGHTA and CDR2 FQGNSA come from the germline V gene. This CDR3 is built from 13 residues. The CDR3 DNA reads TGTGCCAGCAGCTTAACTATGAACAGGCTCACACCCTTC. This sequence encodes CASSLTMNRLTPF.

This chain links TRBV9 with TRBJ1-2; D unresolved. Trimming left V 3 bases short and J 9 bases short, with 12 bases between. This CDR3 is 12 amino acids long. The germline V gene has CDR1 SGDLS and CDR2 YYNGEE. CDR3 in amino acids: CASSAGPRRYTF. Here the CDR3 DNA reads TGTGCCAGCAGCGCCGGGCCCAGGCGCTACACCTTC.

Many counts were recorded for this clonotype. The chain joins TRBV7-2 to TRBJ2-3; tentatively, D is TRBD2 (6 bases). Germline CDR1 SGHTA, CDR2 FQGNSA. The CDR3 is made up of 15 amino acids. V was pared by 2 bases and J by 0 bases, with 9 bases between. The CDR3, as DNA: TGTGCCAGCAGCTTACAAGCGGGCAGCACAGATACGCAGTATTTT. Translation: CASSLQAGSTDTQYF.

This chain connects TRBV7-2 to TRBJ2-5, with 12 bases lining up with TRBD1. The V gene's germline CDR1 is SGHTA and CDR2 FQGNSA. Germline trimming cut 5 bases from V and 4 bases from J; bases unmatched to any gene: 5. There are 15 residues in the CDR3. In DNA, the CDR3 is TGTGCCAGCAGCGCCTGGGACAGGGGGCGAGAGACCCAGTACTTC. Its translation: CASSAWDRGRETQYF.

This clonotype was observed a handful of times. This chain connects TRBV4-3 to TRBJ2-7; 10 bases map to TRBD2. Losses at the gene ends were 3 bases for V and 4 bases for J; bases not matched to a gene: 12. This CDR3 region has 17 residues. Germline loops: CDR1 LGHNA, CDR2 YSLEER. The CDR3 region is CASSQGVVASGSYEQYF. The CDR3 nucleotides are TGCGCCAGCAGCCAGGGGGTCGTGGCTAGCGGGAGTTACGAGCAGTACTTC.

CDR3 bases: TGCAGTGCCCCCGGACTAGTAAGCACAGATACGCAGTATTTT. It is translated as CSAPGLVSTDTQYF. The gene calls are TRBV20-1 and TRBJ2-3; TRBD2 aligns across 7 bases. Germline V gene sequence: CDR1 DFQATT, CDR2 SNEGSKA (reference sequence). The junction had 6 bases not matched to a gene; V was cut back by 6 bases and J by 0 bases. The CDR3 has 14 amino acids.

This clonotype was seen at least ten times. The chain recombines TRBV6-1 with TRBJ2-7; D uncertain. Trimming took 2 bases from V and 11 from J, leaving 13 bases between them. The CDR3 has 12 amino acids. Germline values: CDR1 MNHNS, CDR2 SASEGT. The CDR3 reads CASSERQDEEYF. The CDR3 DNA reads as TGTGCCAGCAGTGAACGGCAAGATGAGGAGTACTTC.

V is TRBV7-2 and J is TRBJ2-5; 7 nucleotides agree with TRBD1. CDR1 is SGHTA and CDR2 is FQGNSA in the germline V gene. CDR3 length: 14 residues. The junction had 6 bases not matched to a gene; V was cut back by 4 bases and J by 4 bases. As DNA, the CDR3 is TGTGCCAGCAGCTATACAGGGGCGGGAGAGACCCAGTACTTC. Its protein product is CASSYTGAGETQYF.

This CDR3 is CASSRSVGYQETQYF. Here the CDR3 DNA reads TGTGCCAGCAGCCGTAGTGTTGGTTATCAAGAGACCCAGTACTTC. This chain connects TRBV7-9 to TRBJ2-5; D gene ambiguous. Germline V gives CDR1 SEHNR, CDR2 FQNEAQ (reference sequence). The CDR3 extends over 15 amino acids. V was cut by 5 bases and J by 2 bases, with 15 bases left in between.